Sequencing of this TCR beta chain was carried out in a study of blood T cell repertoires in COVID-19. Germline CDR1 is SGHDN and CDR2 is FVKESK. Trimming took off 1 base at V and 2 bases at J, with 5 bases between the two ends. The CDR3 is 13 residues long. Participants' own reports of clinical history determined their cohort assignment. TCRdb keeps only in-frame clones here, not all; method: immunoSEQ multiplex PCR. The sample contains about 250,000 clones, over 75% of which appear only once. The receptor was derived from a man in his forties who had recovered from COVID-19. This chain uses TRBV14 with TRBJ1-2; the D gene is possibly TRBD1 (5 bases). The source material was PBMCs or T cells enriched from blood (not recorded which). The CDR3 reads CASSQGQNYGYTF. CDR3 nucleotides: TGTGCCAGCAGCCAAGGACAGAACTATGGCTACACCTTC. The variable domain in full, with the rest retrieved from reference TRBV14 and TRBJ1-2, is EAGVTQFPSHSVIEKGQTVTLRCDPISGHDNLYWYRRVMGKEIKFLLHFVKESKQDESGMPNNRFLAERTGGTYSTLKVQPAELEDSGVYFCASSQGQNYGYTFGSGTRLTVV.